The rows below give T cell receptor beta chains drawn from one sample of a study of shared clonotypes between healthy human individuals. Measured with immunoSEQ multiplex PCR; TCRdb has only the in-frame clones, and not every one. The sample includes over a million clones, approximately 76% of them seen just once. The sample taken for sequencing was memory CD4+ T cells sorted from blood. These receptors originate from a man younger than 35 in good health. Each CDR3 is given without its conserved first and last residue. Each record gives: CDR3 length, V gene, CDR3 protein.

13	TRBV2	ASSGQGSGNQPQH
13	TRBV2	ASSFSDRGGEKLF
12	TRBV7-2	ASSLVSVNQPQH
12	TRBV9	ASSVGPDYYEQY
12	TRBV6-5	ASSRTGSNSPLH
12	TRBV18	ASSQSPNSYEQY
17	TRBV15	ATTLARGTSSWVGNTIY
11	TRBV27	ASRRGLTDTQY
11	TRBV30	AWTRGVKDTQY
14	TRBV7-2	ASSLAPGTSRNEQF
11	TRBV30	AWSVQVTDTQY
15	TRBV18	ASSPSGTGGAKNIQY
10	TRBV5-4	ASSRNTGELF
17	TRBV4-1	ASSQDTSSGSPRTNEQF
12	TRBV28	ASSPYMSGYEQY
13	TRBV9	ASSPRTGGEDTQY
12	TRBV9	ASSVRQNGGEQF
14	TRBV19	ASRPTSGINTGELF
13	TRBV1	TSSPQKVRNSPLH
11	TRBV7-2	ASSPDRTDTQY
11	TRBV10-3	AIGQQQNYGYT
13	TRBV4-3	ASSPETGARQSQH
13	TRBV19	ASSIAIGPYAEQY
12	TRBV6-4	ASSVDSRTGELF
14	TRBV28	ASSSAGGRGYNEQF
11	TRBV2	ASIAGGVWGYT
14	TRBV5-4	ASSLAVGARGETQY
10	TRBV6-1	ASAEAGNTIY